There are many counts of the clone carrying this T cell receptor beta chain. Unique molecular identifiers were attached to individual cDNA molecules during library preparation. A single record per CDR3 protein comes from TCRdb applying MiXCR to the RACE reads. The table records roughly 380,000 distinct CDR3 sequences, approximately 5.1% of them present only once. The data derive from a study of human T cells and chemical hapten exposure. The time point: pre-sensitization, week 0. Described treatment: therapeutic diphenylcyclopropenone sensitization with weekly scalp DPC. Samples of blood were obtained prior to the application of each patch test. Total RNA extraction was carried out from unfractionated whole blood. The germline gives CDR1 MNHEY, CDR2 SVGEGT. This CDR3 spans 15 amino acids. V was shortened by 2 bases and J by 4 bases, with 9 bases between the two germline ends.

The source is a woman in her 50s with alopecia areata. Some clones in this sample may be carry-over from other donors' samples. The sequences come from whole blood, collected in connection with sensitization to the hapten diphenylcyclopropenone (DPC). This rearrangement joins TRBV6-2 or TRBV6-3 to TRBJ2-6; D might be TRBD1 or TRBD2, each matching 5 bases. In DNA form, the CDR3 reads TGTGCCAGCAGTTACGGGGGAAGCGGGGCCAACGTCCTGACTTTC. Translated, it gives CASSYGGSGANVLTF.